This T cell receptor beta chain was recorded in a study of blood T cell repertoires in COVID-19. Study summary: Italy, Spain and the United States were the sources of the convalescent and acute COVID-19 samples. From T cells, B-cell-depleted T cells, or PBMCs came the material, which was cDNA or gDNA.

Germline CDR1 MDHEN, CDR2 SYDVKM. The V gene end was trimmed by 2 bases and the J gene end by 5 bases; junction bases not matched to a gene: 3. This CDR3 has 15 amino acids. In the study's own analysis: Reference gene primer amplification gave estimated nucleated cell counts. TCRdb's table, derived via immunoSEQ multiplex PCR, lists solely in-frame clones and lacks some. V and J calls and clone size are given by that table; D and trimming were obtained from the DNA. The table has more than 90,000 clones, less than 90% seen once. The genes are TRBV28 and TRBJ1-4, with 9 bases lining up with TRBD1. Material for sequencing was peripheral blood. The clonotype was recovered from a man in his 70s who had recovered from COVID-19. The CDR3 region is CASSLTGQGNEKLFF. In DNA, the CDR3 is TGTGCCAGCAGTTTAACTGGACAGGGGAATGAAAAACTGTTTTTT.